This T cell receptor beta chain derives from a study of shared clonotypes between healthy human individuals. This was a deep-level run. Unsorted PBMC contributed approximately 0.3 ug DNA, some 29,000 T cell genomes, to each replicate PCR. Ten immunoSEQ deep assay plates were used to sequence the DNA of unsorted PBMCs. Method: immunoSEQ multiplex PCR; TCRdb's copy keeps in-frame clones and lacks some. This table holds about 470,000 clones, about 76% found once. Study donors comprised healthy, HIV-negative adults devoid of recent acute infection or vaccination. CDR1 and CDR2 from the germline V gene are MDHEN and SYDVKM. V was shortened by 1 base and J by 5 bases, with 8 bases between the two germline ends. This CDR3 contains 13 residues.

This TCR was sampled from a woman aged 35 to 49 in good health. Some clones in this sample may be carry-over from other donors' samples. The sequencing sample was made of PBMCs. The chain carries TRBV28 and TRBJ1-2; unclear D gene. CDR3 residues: CASSLFPAYGYTF. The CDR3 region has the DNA TGTGCCAGCAGTTTATTTCCGGCATATGGCTACACCTTC.